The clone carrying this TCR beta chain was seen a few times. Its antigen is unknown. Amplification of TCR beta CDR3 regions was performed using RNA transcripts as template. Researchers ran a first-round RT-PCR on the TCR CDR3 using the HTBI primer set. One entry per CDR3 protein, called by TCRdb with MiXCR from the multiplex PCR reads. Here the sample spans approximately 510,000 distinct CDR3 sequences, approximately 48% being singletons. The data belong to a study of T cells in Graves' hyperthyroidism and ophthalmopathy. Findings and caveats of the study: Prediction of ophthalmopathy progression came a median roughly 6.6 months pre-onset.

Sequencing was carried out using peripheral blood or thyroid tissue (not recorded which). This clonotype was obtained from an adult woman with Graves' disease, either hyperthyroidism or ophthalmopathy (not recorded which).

CDR3 sequence: CASSDRDRGGNTIYF. As DNA, the CDR3 is TGTGCCAGCAGTGACCGGGACAGGGGCGGAAACACCATATATTTT. The chain carries TRBV7-2 and TRBJ1-3; 10 bases fit TRBD1. J was trimmed by 4 bases and V by 6 bases; bases with no gene match: 6. Germline-derived CDR1 and CDR2 are SGHTA and FQGNSA. The CDR3 consists of 15 residues.